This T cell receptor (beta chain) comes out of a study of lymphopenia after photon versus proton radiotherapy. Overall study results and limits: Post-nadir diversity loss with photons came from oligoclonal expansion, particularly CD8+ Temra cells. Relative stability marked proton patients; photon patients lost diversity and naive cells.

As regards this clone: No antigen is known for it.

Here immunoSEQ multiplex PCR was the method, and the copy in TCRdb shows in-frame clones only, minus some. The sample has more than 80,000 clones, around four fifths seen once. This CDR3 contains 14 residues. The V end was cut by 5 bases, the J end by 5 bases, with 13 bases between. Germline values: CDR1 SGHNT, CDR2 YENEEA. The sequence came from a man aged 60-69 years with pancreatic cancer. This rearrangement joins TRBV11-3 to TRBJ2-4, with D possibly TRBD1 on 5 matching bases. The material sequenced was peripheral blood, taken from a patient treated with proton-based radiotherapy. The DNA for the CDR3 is TGTGCCAGCAGCCAGGGCCCTAGGGAAAACATTCAGTACTTC. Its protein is CASSQGPRENIQYF.